This is a list of T cell receptor beta chains from one sample in a study of identifying expanded T cells in peripheral blood. Assay used: immunoSEQ multiplex PCR; TCRdb lists only in-frame clones, some missing. Of approximately 85,000 clones in the sample, almost 85% were seen once. Specimen: blood. All receptors come from a person aged 18 to 75 in good health. Each CDR3 is given with its conserved first and last residue. A D gene is named only where the DNA matches it firmly. Rows may omit the clone size; those that give it use once, few, many or a size class.

D gene: TRBD2
V gene: TRBV28
CDR3 length: 18
J gene: TRBJ2-7
clone size: .
CDR3 DNA: TGTGCCAGCAGTTTCTCACCACGACTAGCGGGAAGGGAATACGAGCAGTACTTC
CDR3 protein: CASSFSPRLAGREYEQYF

D gene: TRBD1
V gene: TRBV6-6
CDR3 length: 15
J gene: TRBJ1-2
clone size: .
CDR3 DNA: TGTGCCAGCACCTCCCCCCGGGACAGGGCCTATGGCTACACCTTC
CDR3 protein: CASTSPRDRAYGYTF

D gene: .
V gene: TRBV25-1
CDR3 length: 13
J gene: TRBJ2-7
clone size: .
CDR3 DNA: TGTGCCAGCAGTGTGCAGGTGGGTTACGAGCAGTACTTC
CDR3 protein: CASSVQVGYEQYF

D gene: .
V gene: TRBV27
CDR3 length: 16
J gene: TRBJ1-2
clone size: .
CDR3 DNA: TGTGCCAGCAGTTGGTCAGGTAGTCCGCCTAACTATGGCTACACCTTC
CDR3 protein: CASSWSGSPPNYGYTF

D gene: .
V gene: TRBV11-3
CDR3 length: 16
J gene: TRBJ2-3
clone size: once
CDR3 DNA: TGTGCCAGCAGCTTAGGAGGTTCAAAGGGCACAGATACGCAGTATTTT
CDR3 protein: CASSLGGSKGTDTQYF

D gene: TRBD2
V gene: TRBV28
CDR3 length: 15
J gene: TRBJ2-7
clone size: .
CDR3 DNA: TGTGCCAGCAGAAGAGGGACTAGCGGTAACTACGAGCAGTACTTC
CDR3 protein: CASRRGTSGNYEQYF

D gene: .
V gene: TRBV5-1
CDR3 length: 17
J gene: TRBJ2-1
clone size: .
CDR3 DNA: TGCGCCAGCAGCAATAATCGGGGGACGAGCTCCTACAATGAGCAGTTCTTC
CDR3 protein: CASSNNRGTSSYNEQFF

D gene: TRBD1
V gene: TRBV7-6
CDR3 length: 14
J gene: TRBJ2-5
clone size: .
CDR3 DNA: TGTGCCAGCAGCAGAGGACAGGGGGGAGAGACCCAGTACTTC
CDR3 protein: CASSRGQGGETQYF

D gene: .
V gene: TRBV7-3
CDR3 length: 13
J gene: TRBJ1-1
clone size: few
CDR3 DNA: TGTGCCAGCAGCTTAGGGGCGAACACTGAAGCTTTCTTT
CDR3 protein: CASSLGANTEAFF

D gene: .
V gene: TRBV7-2
CDR3 length: 12
J gene: TRBJ2-1
clone size: .
CDR3 DNA: TGTGCCAGCAGCTTATTTTCGAATGAGCAGTTCTTC
CDR3 protein: CASSLFSNEQFF

D gene: TRBD1
V gene: TRBV5-6
CDR3 length: 15
J gene: TRBJ1-4
clone size: .
CDR3 DNA: TGTGCCAGCAGCTTGGTTGGGGACAGTGATGAAAAACTGTTTTTT
CDR3 protein: CASSLVGDSDEKLFF

D gene: .
V gene: TRBV11-2
CDR3 length: 15
J gene: TRBJ2-1
clone size: .
CDR3 DNA: TGTGCCAGCACCTCTAGGGACTTTGCCTACAATGAGCAGTTCTTC
CDR3 protein: CASTSRDFAYNEQFF

D gene: TRBD2
V gene: TRBV4-2
CDR3 length: 16
J gene: TRBJ2-1
clone size: .
CDR3 DNA: TGTGCCAGCAGCCAAGGGGCCAGCGGGAGGTTTGATGAGCAGTTCTTC
CDR3 protein: CASSQGASGRFDEQFF

D gene: TRBD1
V gene: TRBV5-6
CDR3 length: 16
J gene: TRBJ1-1
clone size: .
CDR3 DNA: TGTGCCAGCAGCTTGGCCGGGACAGGGACGAACACTGAAGCTTTCTTT
CDR3 protein: CASSLAGTGTNTEAFF

D gene: TRBD1
V gene: TRBV28
CDR3 length: 14
J gene: TRBJ2-7
clone size: .
CDR3 DNA: TGTGCCAGCAGCCGGGACAGTCAGAACTACGAGCAGTACTTC
CDR3 protein: CASSRDSQNYEQYF

D gene: TRBD2
V gene: TRBV5-1
CDR3 length: 16
J gene: TRBJ2-7
clone size: .
CDR3 DNA: TGCGCCAGCAGCGTCCTGGGTGGCGGGGGGGACTACGAGCAGTACTTC
CDR3 protein: CASSVLGGGGDYEQYF

D gene: .
V gene: TRBV7-9
CDR3 length: 12
J gene: TRBJ1-5
clone size: .
CDR3 DNA: TGTGCCAGCAGCTCTGACAATCAGCCCCAGCATTTT
CDR3 protein: CASSSDNQPQHF

D gene: .
V gene: TRBV7-2
CDR3 length: 11
J gene: TRBJ2-5
clone size: .
CDR3 DNA: TGTGCCAGCAGCATACAAGAGACCCAGTACTTC
CDR3 protein: CASSIQETQYF

D gene: .
V gene: TRBV11-2
CDR3 length: 17
J gene: TRBJ2-3
clone size: once
CDR3 DNA: TGTGCCAGCAGCATCTTAGCCTCCGCGAGCCTTCCATATACGCAGTATTTT
CDR3 protein: CASSILASASLPYTQYF

D gene: .
V gene: TRBV10-3
CDR3 length: 12
J gene: TRBJ2-1
clone size: .
CDR3 DNA: TGTGCCATCAGTGGTGACACCAATGAGCAGTTCTTC
CDR3 protein: CAISGDTNEQFF

D gene: TRBD1
V gene: TRBV18
CDR3 length: 14
J gene: TRBJ1-2
clone size: .
CDR3 DNA: TGTGCCAGCTCCTCGACAGGGGTTAACTATGGCTACACCTTC
CDR3 protein: CASSSTGVNYGYTF

D gene: TRBD1
V gene: TRBV14
CDR3 length: 18
J gene: TRBJ2-5
clone size: .
CDR3 DNA: TGTGCCAGCAGTCACCCTCAGGCCCGGGACAGTGACCAAGAGACCCAGTACTTC
CDR3 protein: CASSHPQARDSDQETQYF

D gene: .
V gene: TRBV19
CDR3 length: 13
J gene: TRBJ2-7
clone size: .
CDR3 DNA: TGTGCCAGTAGGCCCTCGGGCGGCTACGAGCAGTACTTC
CDR3 protein: CASRPSGGYEQYF

D gene: .
V gene: TRBV2
CDR3 length: 16
J gene: TRBJ1-4
clone size: .
CDR3 DNA: TGTGCCAGCAGTGTTGTCCGGCTAACAACTAATGAAAAACTGTTTTTT
CDR3 protein: CASSVVRLTTNEKLFF

D gene: .
V gene: TRBV6-6
CDR3 length: 12
J gene: TRBJ1-2
clone size: .
CDR3 DNA: TGTGCCAGCAGCCCCGGCGGCTATGGCTACACCTTC
CDR3 protein: CASSPGGYGYTF

D gene: TRBD1
V gene: TRBV4-1
CDR3 length: 17
J gene: TRBJ1-2
clone size: .
CDR3 DNA: TGCGCCAGCAGCCAGTTGACAGGGTTCTCATTAGACTATGGCTACACCTTC
CDR3 protein: CASSQLTGFSLDYGYTF

D gene: .
V gene: TRBV7-2
CDR3 length: 12
J gene: TRBJ2-7
clone size: .
CDR3 DNA: TGTGCCAGCAGCTTACGTAGGGGCGAGCAGTACTTC
CDR3 protein: CASSLRRGEQYF

D gene: TRBD2
V gene: TRBV14
CDR3 length: 15
J gene: TRBJ2-5
clone size: .
CDR3 DNA: TGTGCCAGCAGCGCACTAGCGGGAAGGCAAGAGACCCAGTACTTC
CDR3 protein: CASSALAGRQETQYF

D gene: .
V gene: TRBV25-1
CDR3 length: 16
J gene: TRBJ1-3
clone size: .
CDR3 DNA: TGTGCCAGCAGTGACCACAGGGCAAGCTCTGGAAACACCATATATTTT
CDR3 protein: CASSDHRASSGNTIYF

D gene: TRBD1
V gene: TRBV29-1
CDR3 length: 13
J gene: TRBJ2-5
clone size: .
CDR3 DNA: TGCAGCCTTCTTATGACAGGGAAAGAGACCCAGTACTTC
CDR3 protein: CSLLMTGKETQYF

D gene: .
V gene: TRBV5-5
CDR3 length: 17
J gene: TRBJ1-2
clone size: .
CDR3 DNA: TGTGCCAGCAGCAGTTCCTCCGGGACCCAAGCTAACTATGGCTACACCTTC
CDR3 protein: CASSSSSGTQANYGYTF